This record looks at one T cell receptor beta chain sequence and its context. Germline-derived CDR1 and CDR2 are MGHRA and YSYEKL. The CDR3 sequence is 14 residues long. Trimming shortened V by 4 bases and J by 3 bases, and 12 bases separated the two germline ends. This entry is derived from a study of blood T cell repertoires in COVID-19. Profiling relied on immunoSEQ multiplex PCR, and the TCRdb table lists in-frame clones only, not all of them. The top ten clones hold 6% to 7% of a sample with more than 55,000 clones, roughly 88% of them seen once. The sample was peripheral blood. The origin of this receptor is a woman in her seventies with acute or convalescent COVID-19. The chain recombines TRBV4-1 with TRBJ2-5, with a tentative D call TRBD2 (6 bases). The CDR3 bases are TGCGCCAGCAGCCTTTCGGGAGCGGAAGAGACCCAGTACTTC. Translation: CASSLSGAEETQYF.